The 22 T cell receptor beta chains below were found in one sample sequenced in a study of response to subunit inactivated influenza vaccine. TCRdb itself ran the RT-PCR reads through MiXCR, one entry per CDR3 protein. Altogether approximately 730,000 distinct CDR3 sequences are present, approximately 15% being singletons, with the ten largest covering 6.5% to 8.5%. The material sequenced was PBMCs from blood, taken less than 15 days before vaccination. The receptors were gathered from a man between 50 and 59 years old who received an inactivated influenza vaccine.

This chain connects TRBV11-2 to TRBJ2-7; TRBD2 agrees at 7 bases. Germline V gene lookup returns CDR1 SGHAT and CDR2 FQNNGV. CDR3 size: 18 residues. J lost 5 bases, V lost 0 bases, and 16 bases had no gene match. The CDR3 reads CASSLEVVAGVRWDEQYF. CDR3 sequence (DNA): TGTGCCAGCAGCTTAGAGGTGGTGGCGGGAGTACGGTGGGACGAGCAGTACTTC.

The genes are TRBV20-1 and TRBJ1-5, with D uncertain. The CDR3 loop spans 15 amino acids. The germline V gene has CDR1 DFQATT and CDR2 SNEGSKA (reference sequence). Trimming shortened V by 5 bases and J by 1 base, and 15 bases separated the two germline ends. The CDR3 nucleotides read TGCAGTGCTCGGGCCGGGGAGATAAGCAATCAGCCCCAGCATTTT. It yields the protein CSARAGEISNQPQHF.

This clonotype has ten or more counts. This chain links TRBV30 with TRBJ1-2, with a possible D match to TRBD1 (6 bases). Looked up from germline, CDR1 is GTSNPN and CDR2 is SVGIG (reference sequence). V lost 2 bases to trimming and J lost 9 bases, with 16 bases between them. The CDR3 runs 13 residues. The CDR3 DNA reads TGTGCCTGGAGTCCGGGGGGGGCACTAAGCTACACCTTC. This gives the protein CAWSPGGALSYTF.

In its sample, this clonotype was seen a few times. J is TRBJ2-5 and V is TRBV5-6; 10 nucleotides match TRBD2. V shed 0 bases, J shed 6 bases, and the junction held 5 bases outside the gene matches. Germline values: CDR1 SGHDT, CDR2 YYEEEE. This CDR3 is built from 15 residues. The CDR3 DNA is TGTGCCAGCAGCTTGGCCAGCGGGGGGGCAAAGACCCAGTACTTC. It codes for CASSLASGGAKTQYF.

This clonotype was observed a handful of times. The chain couples TRBV12-3 or TRBV12-4 to TRBJ1-2; D ambiguous. CDR3 length equals 12 residues. The ends were cut back, 4 bases at V and 3 bases at J, with 6 bases in the middle. CDR3 amino acids: CASSYYDYGYTF. DNA for the CDR3: TGTGCCAGCAGTTATTACGACTATGGCTACACCTTC.

The chain is built from TRBV2 and TRBJ2-3; D unclear. Germline CDR1 is SNHLY and CDR2 is FYNNEI. The CDR3 sequence is 16 residues long. The germline V and J ends were trimmed by 2 bases and 3 bases, with 15 bases remaining between them. CDR3 coding DNA: TGTGCCAGCAGTGAAAGGACCTACTATCTTACAGATACGCAGTATTTT. Amino acid sequence: CASSERTYYLTDTQYF.

The chain joins TRBV7-9 to TRBJ1-1; D is possibly TRBD1 (5 bases). The CDR3 extends over 14 amino acids. The germline CDR1 and CDR2 sequences are SEHNR and FQNEAQ (reference sequence). Trimming pared 8 bases from V and 2 bases from J, leaving 15 bases between. Here the CDR3 reads CASRADSSNTEAFF. The DNA of the CDR3 is TGTGCCAGCCGCGCTGACAGTTCTAACACTGAAGCTTTCTTT.

This clonotype came up a few times. The chain uses TRBV12-3 or TRBV12-4 and TRBJ1-3; TRBD1 is a possible D gene (6 bases). V was clipped by 3 bases and J by 0 bases, with 12 bases between them. CDR3 size: 16 residues. The CDR3 loop is CASSFQGQSSGNTIYF. In nucleotides, the CDR3 is TGTGCCAGCAGTTTTCAGGGACAAAGCTCTGGAAACACCATATATTTT.

In its sample, this clonotype was seen once. V and J are TRBV11-2 and TRBJ2-3; 8 nucleotides agree with TRBD1. CDR3 length equals 12 residues. Germline CDR1 and CDR2: SGHAT and FQNNGV. Trimming cost V 8 bases and J 4 bases; bases outside gene matches: 2. Here the CDR3 reads CASRTGPDTQYF. The CDR3 nucleotides are TGTGCCAGCCGGACAGGGCCAGATACGCAGTATTTT.

The V call is TRBV11-2, the J call TRBJ2-5; D not resolved. V was cut by 1 base and J by 4 bases, with 10 bases left in between. Germline assignment: CDR1 SGHAT and CDR2 FQNNGV. The CDR3 extends over 14 amino acids. DNA of the CDR3: TGTGCCAGCAGCTTAGCCTGGGTGGCAGAGACCCAGTACTTC. Translation gives CASSLAWVAETQYF.

This clonotype came up a few times. This sequence joins TRBV29-1 and TRBJ2-5, with D perhaps matching TRBD1 (6 bases). Trimming removed 4 bases at V and 5 bases at J, with 14 bases between. Germline CDR1 is SQVTM and CDR2 is ANQGSEA. The CDR3 is 13 residues long. CDR3 in amino acids: CSVVGSQGETQYF. Here the CDR3 DNA reads TGCAGCGTTGTAGGCAGTCAGGGGGAGACCCAGTACTTC.

The V gene is TRBV4-1, the J gene TRBJ1-1, with D hard to call. This CDR3 has 15 amino acids. Germline CDR1 is MGHRA and CDR2 is YSYEKL. V was shortened by 0 bases and J by 1 base, with 9 bases between the two germline ends. CDR3 in amino acids: CASSQDSWGNTEAFF. In nucleotides, the CDR3 is TGCGCCAGCAGCCAAGATTCTTGGGGGAACACTGAAGCTTTCTTT.

This clonotype was seen ten or more times. V gene TRBV20-1 combines with J gene TRBJ1-5; maybe TRBD1 (6 bases). Trimming removed 1 base from V and 4 bases from J, with 11 bases in between. The CDR3 has 14 residues. From germline, CDR1 is DFQATT and CDR2 SNEGSKA (reference sequence). The CDR3 coding sequence is TGCAGTGCTAGAGGACAGGCCAGTAATCAGCCCCAGCATTTT. Its protein is CSARGQASNQPQHF.

The rearrangement joins TRBV29-1 to TRBJ2-7; D may be TRBD2 (6 bases). CDR3 length: 15 amino acids. The V and J ends lost 2 bases and 3 bases respectively, with 17 bases between them. Germline CDR1 SQVTM, CDR2 ANQGSEA. CDR3 region: CSVEKGVVGGYEQYF. CDR3 nucleotide sequence: TGCAGCGTTGAAAAGGGAGTAGTGGGGGGCTACGAGCAGTACTTC.

A few counts support this clonotype. The rearrangement joins TRBV12-3 or TRBV12-4 to TRBJ2-7; maybe TRBD2 (6 bases). CDR3 size: 14 residues. V was pared by 4 bases and J by 0 bases, with 10 bases between. CDR3 DNA: TGTGCCAGCAGTTCCGGACTACACTCCTACGAGCAGTACTTC. Translation: CASSSGLHSYEQYF.

This clonotype was counted a single time. J is TRBJ1-2 and V is TRBV7-9; no reliable D call. V was pared by 4 bases and J by 12 bases, with 15 bases between. Germline assignment: CDR1 SEHNR and CDR2 FQNEAQ (reference sequence). The CDR3 runs to 12 residues. CDR3 in amino acids: CASSSGFLGHTF. CDR3 DNA: TGTGCCAGCAGCTCCGGTTTCTTGGGCCACACCTTC. Variable domain in full (rest from reference TRBV7-9 and TRBJ1-2): DTGVSQNPRHKITKRGQNVTFRCDPISEHNRLYWYRQTLGQGPEFLTYFQNEAQLEKSRLLSDRFSAERPKGSFSTLEIQRTEQGDSAMYLCASSSGFLGHTFGSGTRLTVV.

This clonotype was seen only a few times. The V call is TRBV5-6, the J call TRBJ2-1, with 10 bases aligning to TRBD2. With V trimmed by 0 bases and J by 10 bases, 10 bases remained unmatched. Germline lookup yields CDR1 SGHDT and CDR2 YYEEEE. The CDR3 runs 16 residues. DNA for the CDR3: TGTGCCAGCAGCTTGGTACTAGCGGGGCCTCGAGGGGAGCAGTTCTTC. It is translated as CASSLVLAGPRGEQFF.

This clonotype has a handful of counts. V and J are TRBV11-3 and TRBJ2-5, with 7 bases identical to TRBD2. V gave up 5 bases and J gave up 2 bases; unmatched junction bases: 5. The V gene's germline CDR1 is SGHNT and CDR2 YENEEA. CDR3 size: 14 residues. CDR3 in DNA: TGTGCCAGCAGCATAGGACTAGGGCAAGAGACCCAGTACTTC. It specifies CASSIGLGQETQYF.

This clonotype was seen a handful of times. The chain carries TRBV7-9 and TRBJ2-3; maybe TRBD1 (6 bases). The V and J ends lost 10 bases and 2 bases respectively, with 19 bases between them. CDR3 size: 15 residues. Germline V gives CDR1 SEHNR, CDR2 FQNEAQ (reference sequence). CDR3 bases: TGTGCCACCCAGGACAGTCTAATCTCCACAGATACGCAGTATTTT. Translating gives CATQDSLISTDTQYF.

The CDR3 loop reads CASSFRLGDTQYF. CDR3 nucleotide sequence: TGTGCCAGCAGTTTCCGGCTCGGTGATACCCAGTACTTC. The chain recombines TRBV9 with TRBJ2-5; no reliable D call. This CDR3 is 13 amino acids long. Germline CDR1 SGDLS, CDR2 YYNGEE. The ends were cut back, 5 bases at V and 8 bases at J, with 16 bases in the middle.

Only a few counts were recorded for this clonotype. V and J are TRBV5-1 and TRBJ1-5; no clear D. V was cut by 0 bases and J by 3 bases, with 7 bases left in between. Looked up from germline, CDR1 is SGHRS and CDR2 is YFSETQ. The CDR3 has 14 amino acids. The CDR3 region has the DNA TGCGCCAGCAGCTTGGGGGAGGTCAATCAGCCCCAGCATTTT. Translating gives CASSLGEVNQPQHF.

This clonotype was seen repeatedly, ten times or more. The chain carries TRBV5-1 and TRBJ1-1, with D possibly being TRBD1 (6 bases). V lost 0 bases to trimming and J lost 3 bases, with 12 bases between them. CDR3 length: 15 amino acids. Germline CDR1 SGHRS, CDR2 YFSETQ. The CDR3 bases are TGCGCCAGCAGCTTGGGCCAGGGGTGGTACACTGAAGCTTTCTTT. It encodes CASSLGQGWYTEAFF.